Listed below are T cell receptor beta chains from one sample, sequenced in a study of T cell changes during pregnancy in multiple sclerosis. Some clones are missing from TCRdb's copy, which holds only in-frame ones; the method was immunoSEQ multiplex PCR. Among 30,000 or so clones listed, roughly nine tenths were seen once. Sample: CD8+ T cells from peripheral blood mononuclear cells, taken in the third trimester of pregnancy. These receptors were collected from a female donor with multiple sclerosis, enrolled in a pregnancy study. The CDR3 runs from the conserved cysteine through the conserved F or W. A D gene is named only where the DNA matches it firmly. Expanded clones get a size class; other rows say once, few or many, or leave the size out.

J gene | D gene | clone size | V gene | CDR3 protein | CDR3 DNA
TRBJ2-4 | . | . | TRBV6-5 | CASSSSRGNTIQYF | TGTGCCAGCAGTTCCTCCCGGGGGAATACCATTCAGTACTTC
TRBJ2-1 | TRBD2 | . | TRBV27 | CASSYSGGPYNEQFF | TGTGCCAGCAGTTATAGCGGGGGACCCTACAATGAGCAGTTCTTC
TRBJ2-1 | . | . | TRBV7-9 | CASSSTGLSSYNEQFF | TGTGCCAGCAGTTCGACAGGATTGAGCTCCTACAATGAGCAGTTCTTC
TRBJ1-5 | . | . | TRBV2 | CASSGDSSNQPQHF | TGTGCCAGCAGTGGGGACTCTAGCAATCAGCCCCAGCATTTT
TRBJ1-2 | . | once | TRBV4-1 | CASSQDNGYGYTF | TGCGCCAGCAGCCAAGATAACGGTTATGGCTACACCTTC
TRBJ2-5 | . | . | TRBV2 | CASRGYRDTQYF | TGTGCCAGCAGGGGGTACAGGGACACCCAGTACTTC
TRBJ1-1 | . | . | TRBV27 | CASSLGQRTEAFF | TGTGCCAGCAGTTTAGGGCAACGCACTGAAGCTTTCTTT
TRBJ2-7 | TRBD1 | . | TRBV11-2 | CASSLTGGREQYF | TGTGCCAGCAGCTTGACAGGGGGTCGGGAGCAGTACTTC
TRBJ2-7 | TRBD2 | . | TRBV27 | CASSPRGIEQYF | TGTGCCAGCAGCCCGCGGGGGATCGAGCAGTACTTC
TRBJ1-1 | TRBD1 | . | TRBV10-3 | CAIRGQGLNTEAFF | TGTGCCATCAGGGGACAGGGTTTGAACACTGAAGCTTTCTTT
TRBJ2-3 | TRBD2 | . | TRBV9 | CASSDGTSGRTDTQYF | TGTGCCAGCAGCGACGGGACTAGCGGGAGAACAGATACGCAGTATTTT
TRBJ2-1 | . | . | TRBV6-4 | CASSVSNAAFNEQFF | TGTGCCAGCAGTGTCTCCAACGCGGCATTCAATGAGCAGTTCTTC
TRBJ2-3 | TRBD1 | . | TRBV27 | CASGRTGEDTQYF | TGTGCCAGCGGAAGAACAGGGGAAGATACGCAGTATTTT
TRBJ2-2 | TRBD1 | once | TRBV7-2 | CASSHSGQGDTGELFF | TGTGCCAGCAGTCATTCCGGACAGGGGGACACCGGGGAGCTGTTTTTT
TRBJ2-1 | TRBD2 | . | TRBV18 | CASSPGLADYNEQFF | TGTGCCAGCTCACCAGGGCTAGCGGATTACAATGAGCAGTTCTTC
TRBJ1-2 | . | . | TRBV6-5 | CASSYGQGKGYTF | TGTGCCAGCAGTTACGGGCAGGGGAAGGGCTACACCTTC
TRBJ1-1 | . | . | TRBV2 | CASMRDTEAFF | TGTGCCAGCATGAGGGACACTGAAGCTTTCTTT
TRBJ2-7 | TRBD2 | . | TRBV27 | CASSSGRVYEQYF | TGTGCCAGTAGTAGCGGGAGGGTCTACGAGCAGTACTTC
TRBJ2-7 | TRBD2 | few | TRBV28 | CASMGPSYPGLAGGVGEQYF | TGTGCCAGCATGGGTCCTTCTTATCCGGGACTAGCGGGAGGAGTGGGGGAGCAGTACTTC
TRBJ2-7 | TRBD2 | . | TRBV6-5 | CASSYWAGDEQYF | TGTGCCAGCAGTTACTGGGCGGGGGACGAGCAGTACTTC
TRBJ2-1 | . | . | TRBV19 | CASSIRGGRAYNEQFF | TGTGCCAGTAGTATACGAGGGGGTAGGGCCTACAATGAGCAGTTCTTC
TRBJ1-5 | . | . | TRBV13 | CASSLSNQPQHF | TGTGCCAGCAGCTTGTCGAATCAGCCCCAGCATTTT
TRBJ2-7 | . | . | TRBV7-6 | CASGSGRSEQYF | TGTGCCAGCGGGTCAGGGAGGAGCGAGCAGTACTTC
TRBJ1-2 | TRBD1 | . | TRBV11-2 | CASSLGTGAYGYTF | TGTGCCAGCAGCTTGGGTACAGGGGCCTATGGCTACACCTTC
TRBJ1-1 | . | few | TRBV2 | CASSEAYGLLDTEAFF | TGTGCCAGCAGTGAAGCGTACGGACTCTTAGACACTGAAGCTTTCTTT
TRBJ1-1 | . | . | TRBV19 | CASSIRGTEAFF | TGTGCCAGTAGTATCCGGGGGACTGAAGCTTTCTTT
TRBJ1-5 | . | few | TRBV5-1 | CASSVGGDQPQHF | TGCGCCAGCAGCGTAGGCGGGGACCAGCCCCAGCATTTT
TRBJ1-4 | . | . | TRBV25-1 | CASSAGGNEKLFF | TGTGCCAGCAGTGCCGGAGGGAATGAAAAACTGTTTTTT
TRBJ2-2 | . | . | TRBV7-9 | CASSLRGGQNTGELFF | TGTGCCAGCAGCTTAAGAGGGGGACAGAACACCGGGGAGCTGTTTTTT
TRBJ2-3 | . | . | TRBV9 | CASSVTGVVGGDTQYF | TGTGCCAGCAGCGTAACGGGAGTGGTTGGAGGAGATACGCAGTATTTT
TRBJ2-3 | TRBD2 | few | TRBV6-4 | CASSALAGSTDTQYF | TGTGCCAGCAGTGCCCTAGCGGGGTCCACAGATACGCAGTATTTT
TRBJ1-1 | . | . | TRBV5-6 | CASSWTVTGEAFF | TGTGCCAGCAGCTGGACAGTGACAGGCGAAGCTTTCTTT
TRBJ2-5 | . | . | TRBV25-1 | CASSERAYQETQYF | TGTGCCAGCAGTGAGCGGGCTTACCAAGAGACCCAGTACTTC
TRBJ2-1 | . | . | TRBV5-4 | CASSLEPNEQFF | TGTGCCAGCAGCTTGGAGCCTAATGAGCAGTTCTTC
TRBJ2-7 | . | . | TRBV9 | CASSVVPGFGDEQYF | TGTGCCAGCAGCGTAGTCCCGGGGTTCGGGGACGAGCAGTACTTC
TRBJ1-5 | TRBD1 | . | TRBV6-1 | CASSAGQGGNQPQHF | TGTGCCAGCAGTGCGGGACAGGGGGGGAATCAGCCCCAGCATTTT
TRBJ2-1 | . | . | TRBV27 | CASSLRSLVHEQFF | TGTGCCAGCAGTTTGCGTAGCCTCGTCCATGAGCAGTTCTTC
TRBJ2-7 | TRBD2 | . | TRBV5-1 | CASSTGEGPYEQYF | TGCGCCAGCAGTACCGGGGAGGGCCCCTACGAGCAGTACTTC
TRBJ2-7 | . | . | TRBV2 | CASSEAGGTYYEQYF | TGTGCCAGCAGTGAAGCGGGGGGGACATACTACGAGCAGTACTTC
TRBJ2-7 | . | . | TRBV21-1 | CASSKFGTGDF | TGTGCCAGCAGCAAATTCGGGACAGGTGACTTC
TRBJ1-2 | TRBD1 | . | TRBV15 | CATSGGWDRGLRNYGYTF | TGTGCCACCAGCGGCGGATGGGACAGGGGGCTTAGGAACTATGGCTACACCTTC
TRBJ2-5 | TRBD2 | . | TRBV9 | CASSANLAGGPEETQYF | TGTGCCAGCAGCGCCAATCTAGCGGGAGGGCCGGAAGAGACCCAGTACTTC
TRBJ1-4 | TRBD1 | . | TRBV9 | CASSAWTGGKLGEKLFF | TGTGCCAGCAGCGCTTGGACAGGGGGCAAGCTGGGTGAAAAACTGTTTTTT
TRBJ2-1 | . | . | TRBV6-5 | CASSYDATSNEQFF | TGTGCCAGCAGTTACGATGCGACTAGCAATGAGCAGTTCTTC
TRBJ1-1 | . | . | TRBV5-4 | CASSPEGQGLDTEAFF | TGTGCCAGCAGCCCCGAGGGGCAGGGGCTCGACACTGAAGCTTTCTTT
TRBJ2-2 | TRBD2 | . | TRBV19 | CARTRGGLALAGANTGELFF | TGTGCCAGAACCCGCGGGGGGCTAGCTCTAGCGGGTGCGAACACCGGGGAGCTGTTTTTT
TRBJ1-1 | . | once | TRBV30 | CAWRYRGRNTEAFF | TGTGCCTGGAGGTATCGGGGGAGGAACACTGAAGCTTTCTTT
TRBJ2-5 | TRBD1 | . | TRBV11-1 | CASSPDRGRVETQYF | TGTGCCAGCAGTCCGGACAGGGGGCGCGTGGAGACCCAGTACTTC
TRBJ1-3 | . | . | TRBV6-5 | CASSYSQGAGNTIYF | TGTGCCAGCAGTTACTCACAGGGTGCTGGAAACACCATATATTTT
TRBJ2-7 | TRBD1 | . | TRBV4-1 | CASSQEIQGSYEQYF | TGCGCCAGCAGCCAAGAAATACAGGGGAGCTACGAGCAGTACTTC
TRBJ2-7 | . | . | TRBV6-1 | CASSERGLNKYEQYF | TGTGCCAGCAGTGAAAGGGGCCTAAATAAATACGAGCAGTACTTC
TRBJ2-2 | TRBD1 | . | TRBV28 | CASSSQPRQGGGELFF | TGTGCCAGCAGTTCTCAACCTCGACAGGGTGGCGGGGAGCTGTTTTTT
TRBJ2-1 | TRBD1 | . | TRBV7-9 | CASSPPTGGNEQFF | TGTGCCAGCAGCCCACCGACAGGGGGCAATGAGCAGTTCTTC
TRBJ2-7 | TRBD1 | once | TRBV5-1 | CASSASGTGGEQYF | TGCGCCAGCAGTGCCTCCGGGACAGGGGGCGAGCAGTACTTC
TRBJ2-3 | . | once | TRBV27 | CASRAAWGRERVDTQYF | TGTGCCAGCAGGGCGGCCTGGGGGCGGGAGAGGGTAGATACGCAGTATTTT
TRBJ2-3 | TRBD2 | . | TRBV7-9 | CASSPQSGRRSDTQYF | TGTGCCAGCAGCCCGCAGAGCGGGAGGAGGTCAGATACGCAGTATTTT
TRBJ1-6 | . | few | TRBV6-1 | CASSARGQPSSYNSPLHF | TGTGCCAGCAGTGCCCGTGGACAGCCGAGCTCCTATAATTCACCCCTCCACTTT
TRBJ1-2 | TRBD1 | . | TRBV13 | CASSPGQGANYGYTF | TGTGCCAGCAGCCCAGGACAGGGCGCTAACTATGGCTACACCTTC
TRBJ2-2 | . | . | TRBV7-6 | CASSLNLGHINTGELFF | TGTGCCAGCAGCCTTAATCTCGGACATATAAACACCGGGGAGCTGTTTTTT
TRBJ2-5 | TRBD2 | . | TRBV2 | CARDPGLAGEGLETQYF | TGTGCCCGCGACCCGGGACTAGCGGGGGAGGGTCTAGAGACCCAGTACTTC